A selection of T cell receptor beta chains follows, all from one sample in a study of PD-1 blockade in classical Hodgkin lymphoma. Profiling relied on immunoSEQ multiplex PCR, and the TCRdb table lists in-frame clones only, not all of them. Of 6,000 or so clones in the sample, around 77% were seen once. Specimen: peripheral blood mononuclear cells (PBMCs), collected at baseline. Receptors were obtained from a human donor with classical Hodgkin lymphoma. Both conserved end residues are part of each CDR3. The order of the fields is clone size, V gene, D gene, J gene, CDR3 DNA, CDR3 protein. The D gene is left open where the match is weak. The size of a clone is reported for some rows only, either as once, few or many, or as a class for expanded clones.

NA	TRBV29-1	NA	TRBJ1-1	TGCACCGGGGGTGCAGGGAGGAACACTGAAGCTTTCTTT	CTGGAGRNTEAFF
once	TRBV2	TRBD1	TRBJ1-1	TGTGCCAGCAGCCGACAGGGAAATACTGAAGCTTTCTTT	CASSRQGNTEAFF
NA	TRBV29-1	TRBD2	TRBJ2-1	TGCAGCGTTGAAGGGACTAGCGGAGATAACAATGAGCAGTTCTTC	CSVEGTSGDNNEQFF
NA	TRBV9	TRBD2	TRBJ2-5	TGTGCCAGCAGCGTAGTGTGCGGGGGGGCGCGAGAGACCCAGTACTTC	CASSVVCGGARETQYF
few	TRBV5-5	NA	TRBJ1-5	TGTGCCAGCAGCACGGACGGGAGCAATCAGCCCCAGCATTTT	CASSTDGSNQPQHF
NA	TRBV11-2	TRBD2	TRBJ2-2	TGTGCCAGCAGCTTACGTACGTTAGCGGGAGTGGCCGGGGAGCTGTTTTTT	CASSLRTLAGVAGELFF
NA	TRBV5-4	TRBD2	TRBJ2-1	TGTGCCAGCAGCTACGCGACTAGCGGGAGTGGTAATGAGCAGTTCTTC	CASSYATSGSGNEQFF
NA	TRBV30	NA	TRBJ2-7	TGTGCCTGGAGTAACCAGGGGAGGGAGCAGTACTTC	CAWSNQGREQYF
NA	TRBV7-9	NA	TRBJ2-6	TGTGCCAGCAGCCCGGGGCCAGCCAACGTCCTGACTTTC	CASSPGPANVLTF
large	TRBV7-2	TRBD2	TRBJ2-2	TGTGCCAGCAGCGGGGGACTAGCGGGCCCTGTCGCGAACACCGGGGAGCTGTTTTTT	CASSGGLAGPVANTGELFF
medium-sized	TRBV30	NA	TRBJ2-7	TGTGCCTGGAGTGTACGCACATTCATCTACGAGCAGTACTTC	CAWSVRTFIYEQYF
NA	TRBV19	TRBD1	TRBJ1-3	TGTGCCAGTAGGCTACAGGGGGGCACTCTAAACACCATATATTTT	CASRLQGGTLNTIYF
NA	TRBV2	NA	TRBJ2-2	TGTGCCAGCAGTGAATCTCCGTGGGAGCAGGTGACCGGGGAGCTGTTTTTT	CASSESPWEQVTGELFF
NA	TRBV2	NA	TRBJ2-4	TGTGCCAGCAGTAGGGGGGCGGGAGCATTAAACATTCAGTACTTC	CASSRGAGALNIQYF
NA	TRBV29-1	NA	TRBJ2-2	TGCAGCGTTAAAAGGGGGTGGGGGGCGGCCGGGGAGCTGTTTTTT	CSVKRGWGAAGELFF
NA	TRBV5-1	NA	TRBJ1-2	TGCGCCAGCAGCTTGGATTATCAGGGGCCTTATGGCTACACCTTC	CASSLDYQGPYGYTF
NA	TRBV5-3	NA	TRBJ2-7	TGTGCCAGCAGCTTGGGGGGCGACTTCTACGAGCAGTACTTC	CASSLGGDFYEQYF
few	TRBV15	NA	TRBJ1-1	TGTGCCACCAGCAGGGATATACAGACTGAAGCTTTCTTT	CATSRDIQTEAFF
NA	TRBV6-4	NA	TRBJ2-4	TGTGCCAGCAGTTACCGAAATCCCGGAGTAGCCAAAAACATTCAGTACTTC	CASSYRNPGVAKNIQYF
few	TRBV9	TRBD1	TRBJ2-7	TGTGCCAGCAGGATACAGGGGATCGACTACGAGCAGTACTTC	CASRIQGIDYEQYF
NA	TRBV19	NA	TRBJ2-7	TGTGCCAGTAGTACGAGGGAGTGGGGCTACGAGCAGTACTTC	CASSTREWGYEQYF
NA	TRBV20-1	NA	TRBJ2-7	TGCAGTGCCCCCGGAGACGACGAGCAGTACTTC	CSAPGDDEQYF
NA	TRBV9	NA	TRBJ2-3	TGTGCCAGCAGTCCGGGAGACAGCACAGATACGCAGTATTTT	CASSPGDSTDTQYF
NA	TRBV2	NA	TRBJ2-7	TGTGCCAGCAGGGCGGGATCCTACGAGCAGTACTTC	CASRAGSYEQYF
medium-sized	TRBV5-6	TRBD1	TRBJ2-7	TGTGCCAGCAGCTTGGGAGAAACAGGGGGCGTGCAGTACTTC	CASSLGETGGVQYF
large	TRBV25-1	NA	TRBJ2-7	TGTGCCAGCAGTGAGGGACACTATCCCTCCTACGAGCAGTACTTC	CASSEGHYPSYEQYF
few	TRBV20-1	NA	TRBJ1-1	TGCAGTGCTAGACTGGAACTTGAAGCTTTCTTT	CSARLELEAFF
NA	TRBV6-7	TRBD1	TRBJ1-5	TGTGCCAGCAGTGATTGGAGACAGGGTGGGCAGCCCCAGCATTTT	CASSDWRQGGQPQHF